Below are 23 T cell receptor beta chains sequenced from a single sample in a study of OX40 agonist ivuxolimab in advanced cancers. Libraries came from the immunoSEQ multiplex PCR assay. The table was pulled from immuneACCESS by TCRdb, which kept in-frame rearrangements only. Such tables lose some clones; where checked, under half of the loss comes from unresolved V genes, and the rest has no known cause. In all, the sample holds about 60,000 clones, and around 90% of those were seen once. The biggest ten clones account for approximately 25% of the sample. Sequencing used CD4+ or CD8+ T cells sorted from blood, obtained in a trial of the OX40 agonist ivuxolimab. The source of these receptors is an adult with an advanced solid tumor such as melanoma, head and neck, liver or kidney cancer.

The rearrangement joins TRBV4-1 to TRBJ2-7, with D possibly TRBD1 on 5 matching bases. In germline, CDR1 is MGHRA, CDR2 YSYEKL. Trimming pared 3 bases from V and 0 bases from J, leaving 9 bases between. This CDR3 contains 14 residues. The DNA for the CDR3 is TGCGCCAGCAGCCAGCGGCAGGGCTCCTACGAGCAGTACTTC. Translating gives CASSQRQGSYEQYF.

The chain combines TRBV9 with TRBJ2-3; 11 positions match TRBD2. The V and J ends lost 2 bases and 5 bases, in that order; junction bases with no gene match: 1. Germline V gene data show CDR1 as SGDLS and CDR2 as YYNGEE. The CDR3 spans 14 residues. Here the CDR3 reads CASSVLAGGDTQYF. For the CDR3, the DNA is TGTGCCAGCAGCGTTCTAGCGGGAGGAGATACGCAGTATTTT. Supplemented by reference TRBV9 and TRBJ2-3, the full variable domain reads DSGVTQTPKHLITATGQRVTLRCSPRSGDLSVYWYQQSLDQGLQFLIQYYNGEERAKGNILERFSAQQFPDLHSELNLSSLELGDSALYFCASSVLAGGDTQYFGPGTRLTVL.

In its sample, this clone was seen once. This chain uses TRBV4-1 with TRBJ2-5; TRBD1 agrees at 9 bases. The closer fit of TRBJ2-7 to the DNA end suggests the J call may be wrong. Germline V gene sequence: CDR1 MGHRA, CDR2 YSYEKL. The CDR3 covers 15 residues. The CDR3 loop is CASSPDRGRLGEQYF. CDR3 sequence (DNA): TGCGCCAGCAGCCCGGACAGGGGCCGGTTGGGCGAGCAGTACTTC.

This chain connects TRBV11-2 to TRBJ2-7; no clear D gene. CDR1 SGHAT and CDR2 FQNNGV come from the germline V gene. The CDR3 loop spans 13 amino acids. V dropped 2 bases and J dropped 4 bases, with 9 bases sitting between them. CDR3 bases: TGTGCCAGCAGCTTATCGCGTCAGTACGAGCAGTACTTC. Translating it yields CASSLSRQYEQYF.

The rearrangement links TRBV28 to TRBJ1-5; D is uncertain. Germline V gives CDR1 MDHEN, CDR2 SYDVKM. The CDR3 spans 15 residues. V dropped 5 bases and J dropped 0 bases, with 11 bases sitting between them. The CDR3 DNA reads TGTGCCAGCAGTCTCAGGACGGTTAGCAATCAGCCCCAGCATTTT. Amino acids: CASSLRTVSNQPQHF.

The chain couples TRBV27 to TRBJ2-7; weak D call: TRBD2 (5 bases). V lost 6 bases and J lost 3, with 18 bases in between. Germline CDR1 reads MNHEY; CDR2 reads SMNVEV (reference sequence). This CDR3 has 15 amino acids. DNA of the CDR3: TGTGCCAGCAGCCTCGAGACCGGGGTTGACTACGAGCAGTACTTC. Its translation is CASSLETGVDYEQYF.

CDR3 sequence: CASSLAGLAGGPGNEQFF. The DNA of the CDR3 is TGTGCCAGCAGCTTAGCTGGACTAGCGGGAGGGCCAGGGAATGAGCAGTTCTTC. This chain links TRBV7-9 with TRBJ2-1, with 15 bases aligning to TRBD2. This CDR3 is built from 18 residues. In germline, CDR1 is SEHNR, CDR2 FQNEAQ (reference sequence). Germline trimming cut 0 bases from V and 7 bases from J; bases unmatched to any gene: 7.

The V and J genes are TRBV29-1 and TRBJ2-1, with D possibly TRBD1 on 6 matching bases. This CDR3 is built from 13 residues. Trimming removed 3 bases from V and 8 bases from J, with 14 bases in between. CDR1 is SQVTM and CDR2 is ANQGSEA in the germline V gene. CDR3 in DNA: TGCAGCGTTGATGAGGGGGTGGCGGATGAGCAGTTCTTC. It specifies CSVDEGVADEQFF.

The chain links TRBV6-6 to TRBJ1-5; 11 positions agree with TRBD1. Per the germline V gene, CDR1 is MNHNY and CDR2 is SVGAGI (reference sequence). V lost 6 bases, J lost 5 bases, and 0 bases stayed unmatched. The CDR3 totals 13 residues. Here the CDR3 reads CASRGQGDQPQHF. The CDR3 DNA follows: TGTGCCAGCAGGGGACAGGGGGATCAGCCCCAGCATTTT.

The gene calls are TRBV5-3 and TRBJ1-1, with TRBD1 matching over 7 bases. TRBV5-3 is noted as an ORF with a role that remains uncertain. This CDR3 spans 16 amino acids. V lost 3 bases to trimming and J lost 5 bases; unmatched junction nucleotides: 13. The CDR3 sequence is CARSSLDRVRRTEAFF. In DNA, the CDR3 is TGTGCCAGAAGCTCTCTTGACAGGGTCCGAAGGACTGAAGCTTTCTTT.

This clone was seen just once. The gene calls are TRBV28 and TRBJ2-7, with 7 bases lining up with TRBD1. CDR1 is MDHEN and CDR2 is SYDVKM in the germline V gene. The junction had 13 bases not matched to a gene; V was cut back by 7 bases and J by 7 bases. The CDR3 length is 14 residues. CDR3 region: CASNMRTGAKEQYF. The CDR3 DNA reads as TGTGCCAGCAATATGAGGACAGGTGCTAAAGAGCAGTACTTC.

The rearrangement uses TRBV7-9 and TRBJ2-1, with D possibly matching TRBD2 (5 bases). The germline V and J ends were trimmed by 3 bases and 2 bases, with 11 bases remaining between them. Germline CDR1 reads SEHNR; CDR2 reads FQNEAQ (reference sequence). This CDR3 is 15 amino acids long. The CDR3 bases are TGTGCCAGCAGCTTGCTCCTAGCCCCCTACAATGAGCAGTTCTTC. As protein: CASSLLLAPYNEQFF.

CDR3 DNA sequence: TGTGCCAGTAGTACCGGACAGGGCGCTACGCAGTATTTT. This encodes CASSTGQGATQYF. V and J are TRBV19 and TRBJ2-3; 8 positions match TRBD1. V lost 4 bases, J lost 8 bases, and 5 bases stayed unmatched. Germline V CDR1 and CDR2: LNHDA, SQIVND (reference sequence). CDR3 length: 13 residues. The variable domain in full, completed from reference TRBV19 and TRBJ2-3, reads DGGITQSPKYLFRKEGQNVTLSCEQNLNHDAMYWYRQDPGQGLRLIYYSQIVNDFQKGDIAEGYSVSREKKESFPLTVTSAQKNPTAFYLCASSTGQGATQYFGPGTRLTVL.

The chain links TRBV14 to TRBJ2-7; 8 nucleotides line up with TRBD1. The J segment lost 8 bases and the V segment lost 4 bases, leaving 16 bases of the junction unmatched. This CDR3 comprises 16 residues. Germline values: CDR1 SGHDN, CDR2 FVKESK. The CDR3 is CASSLEGQGRSMKQYF. The CDR3 nucleotides are TGTGCCAGCAGCCTCGAAGGACAGGGCCGCAGTATGAAGCAGTACTTC.

The chain recombines TRBV28 with TRBJ2-7, with TRBD2 matching 7 bases. This CDR3 spans 16 amino acids. Germline V gene sequence: CDR1 MDHEN, CDR2 SYDVKM. V lost 5 bases to trimming and J lost 1 base; unmatched junction nucleotides: 11. The CDR3 DNA reads as TGTGCCAGCAGTGGGGGGGTGCGGGCCCTATCCTACGAGCAGTACTTC. Protein: CASSGGVRALSYEQYF.

The chain uses TRBV7-9 and TRBJ2-5, with D perhaps TRBD1 (5 bases). Germline V gene sequence: CDR1 SEHNR, CDR2 FQNEAQ (reference sequence). Trimming took 4 bases from V and 5 from J, leaving 11 bases between them. This CDR3 has 13 residues. CDR3 bases: TGTGCCAGCAGCTACCAGGGTTGGGAGACCCAGTACTTC. It is translated as CASSYQGWETQYF.

The V call is TRBV11-3, the J call TRBJ2-2; no reliable D call. CDR1 is SGHNT and CDR2 is YENEEA in the germline V gene. The CDR3 has 12 residues. Trimming left V 5 bases short and J 0 bases short, with 1 base between. CDR3 amino acids: CASSANTGELFF. DNA of the CDR3: TGTGCCAGCAGCGCGAACACCGGGGAGCTGTTTTTT.

This clone was seen only once. The rearrangement uses TRBV2 and TRBJ2-7; 7 bases map to TRBD1. V lost 4 bases and J lost 0; bases outside the gene matches: 6. The CDR3 contains 15 residues. Germline V gene lookup returns CDR1 SNHLY and CDR2 FYNNEI. CDR3 nucleotides: TGTGCCAGCAGTGCCGGGACAGTTCTCTCCTACGAGCAGTACTTC. Its protein product is CASSAGTVLSYEQYF.

This clone is categorized as medium-sized (0.01 to 0.1%). The J gene is TRBJ2-7, the V gene TRBV5-5, with 8 bases lining up with TRBD2. V lost 2 bases, J lost 3 bases, and 4 bases stayed unmatched. Germline CDR1 and CDR2: SGHKS and YYEKEE (reference sequence). This CDR3 has 14 amino acids. The CDR3 reads CASSFSGSNYEQYF. CDR3 in DNA: TGTGCCAGCAGCTTCAGCGGGAGCAACTACGAGCAGTACTTC.

The chain carries TRBV15 and TRBJ2-3; D is undetermined. Trimming shortened V by 0 bases and J by 6 bases, and 16 bases separated the two germline ends. Germline V gene data show CDR1 as LNHNV and CDR2 as YYDKDF (reference sequence). This CDR3 spans 16 amino acids. CDR3 amino acids: CATSRDPGLVTDTQYF. The CDR3 DNA follows: TGTGCCACCAGCAGAGACCCCGGTCTAGTTACGGATACGCAGTATTTT.

This chain links TRBV6-5 with TRBJ2-4; 12 bases align to TRBD1. Germline CDR1 and CDR2: MNHEY and SVGAGI. J gave up 8 bases and V 4 bases, and 9 bases lay outside the gene matches. This CDR3 is 16 amino acids long. The CDR3 nucleotides read TGTGCCAGCAGTTGGGGACAGGGGGCGGGAATGGACATTCAGTACTTC. Translating it yields CASSWGQGAGMDIQYF.

V gene TRBV19 combines with J gene TRBJ2-1; perhaps TRBD1 as D (5 bases). Germline-derived CDR1 and CDR2 are LNHDA and SQIVND (reference sequence). The CDR3 covers 20 residues. The V gene lost 10 bases and the J gene lost 7 bases, with 38 bases spanning the gap. DNA for the CDR3: TGTGCCAATCCGACCCAATCCCCTTCTCAAGTGGGGCCCTCTGGTAATGAGCAGTTCTTC. Amino acids: CANPTQSPSQVGPSGNEQFF.

The chain combines TRBV7-9 with TRBJ1-1; D is unclear. The CDR3 loop spans 12 amino acids. CDR1 and CDR2 from the germline V gene are SEHNR and FQNEAQ (reference sequence). Deletions cut 5 bases from V and 8 bases from J, with 12 bases between. The CDR3: CASSRIVDEAFF. Here the CDR3 DNA reads TGTGCCAGCAGCAGGATAGTAGACGAAGCTTTCTTT. The entire variable domain, with the rest obtained from reference TRBV7-9 and TRBJ1-1, is as follows: DTGVSQNPRHKITKRGQNVTFRCDPISEHNRLYWYRQTLGQGPEFLTYFQNEAQLEKSRLLSDRFSAERPKGSFSTLEIQRTEQGDSAMYLCASSRIVDEAFFGQGTRLTVV.